Following are 3 T cell receptor beta chains from one sample sequenced in a study of graft-versus-host responses after intestinal transplantation. TCRdb's copy holds only in-frame clones and misses some; the assay was immunoSEQ multiplex PCR. The sample comprises about 27,000 clones, around 95% of which are singletons, and 0.8% to 0.85% rests with the top ten. Sequenced here: PBMCs, sampled approximately 32 days after intestinal transplant. These receptors were obtained from a human patient who received an intestinal transplant, so some T cells may come from the graft donor.

This clone was detected once. V usage is TRBV15 and J usage is TRBJ2-5; unclear D gene. The DNA end is a closer match to TRBJ2-7, so the J assignment may be wrong. This CDR3 spans 14 amino acids. Looked up from germline, CDR1 is LNHNV and CDR2 is YYDKDF (reference sequence). The CDR3 sequence: CATSRPQSPYEQYF. DNA of the CDR3: TGTGCCACCAGCCGACCCCAGTCCCCGTACGAGCAGTACTTC.

The rearrangement links TRBV7-2 to TRBJ1-6, with D uncertain. Trimming removed 2 bases from V and 3 bases from J, with 8 bases in between. The CDR3 length is 15 residues. Germline V gene lookup returns CDR1 SGHTA and CDR2 FQGNSA. The CDR3 protein is CASSLLQVYNSPLHF. The CDR3 coding sequence is TGTGCCAGCAGCTTACTGCAGGTCTATAATTCACCCCTCCACTTT.

The chain has TRBV19 and TRBJ1-1, with 7 bases that match TRBD1. Germline CDR1 reads LNHDA; CDR2 reads SQIVND (reference sequence). The V and J ends lost 6 bases and 5 bases, in that order; junction bases with no gene match: 6. The CDR3 loop spans 13 amino acids. The CDR3 region has the DNA TGTGCCAGTAGACAGGGGTGGAGGACTGAAGCTTTCTTT. Protein sequence: CASRQGWRTEAFF.